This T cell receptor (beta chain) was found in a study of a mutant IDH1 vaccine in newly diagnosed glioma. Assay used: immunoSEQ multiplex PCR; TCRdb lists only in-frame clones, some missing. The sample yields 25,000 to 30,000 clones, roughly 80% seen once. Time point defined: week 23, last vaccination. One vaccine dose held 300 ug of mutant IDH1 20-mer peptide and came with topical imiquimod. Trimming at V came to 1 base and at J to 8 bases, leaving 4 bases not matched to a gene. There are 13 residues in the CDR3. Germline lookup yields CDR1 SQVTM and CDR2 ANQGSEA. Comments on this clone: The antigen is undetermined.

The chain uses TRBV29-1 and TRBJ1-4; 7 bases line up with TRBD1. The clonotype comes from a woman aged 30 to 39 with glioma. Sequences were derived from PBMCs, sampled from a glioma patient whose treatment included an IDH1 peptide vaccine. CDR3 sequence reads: CSVEAGGSEKLFF. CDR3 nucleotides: TGCAGCGTTGAAGCAGGGGGAAGCGAAAAACTGTTTTTT.